Below, 29 T cell receptor beta chains from the same sample are listed, as sequenced in a study of shared clonotypes between healthy human individuals. The repertoire was sequenced with immunoSEQ multiplex PCR; TCRdb's copy has only in-frame clones and lacks some. The table records roughly 2 million clones, roughly 95% of them present only once. The sample was naive CD4+ T cells sorted from blood. Subset noted: CD45RA+ positively selected. These receptors all stem from a young man in good health.

The J gene is TRBJ2-7, the V gene TRBV2, with D tentatively TRBD2 (5 bases). Germline CDR1 SNHLY, CDR2 FYNNEI. V lost 4 bases and J 2 bases, leaving 12 bases between the germline ends. The CDR3 covers 14 residues. The CDR3, as DNA: TGTGCCAGCAGTGTCCGGACTGCGACCTACGAGCAGTACTTC. Residues: CASSVRTATYEQYF.

This clone has only one observation. CDR3 residues: CASSYFSQGTSHEQYF. CDR3 nucleotide sequence: TGTGCCAGCAGTTACTTCTCGCAGGGAACTTCCCACGAGCAGTACTTC. The V gene is TRBV6-5, the J gene TRBJ2-7; D might be TRBD1 (5 bases). CDR3 length: 16 amino acids. V shed 1 base and J shed 5 bases, with 18 bases lying between them. Germline V gene lookup returns CDR1 MNHEY and CDR2 SVGAGI.

This clone has just a few counts. The CDR3 region has the DNA TGTGCCAGCAGCGTCCGGGGACTAGCGGGAGGCACAGATACGCAGTATTTT. The encoded protein is CASSVRGLAGGTDTQYF. This chain uses TRBV9 with TRBJ2-3, with TRBD2 identical over 14 bases. Trimming cost V 2 bases and J 1 base; bases outside gene matches: 3. CDR1 and CDR2 (germline): SGDLS, YYNGEE. The CDR3 extends over 17 amino acids.

This clone has only one observation. This sequence joins TRBV9 and TRBJ1-4; D is ambiguous. Germline loops: CDR1 SGDLS, CDR2 YYNGEE. V was clipped by 0 bases and J by 5 bases, with 8 bases between them. This CDR3 is built from 14 residues. As DNA, the CDR3 is TGTGCCAGCAGCGTAGGTAATCTCAATGAAAAACTGTTTTTT. Residues: CASSVGNLNEKLFF. The full variable domain, rest sourced from reference TRBV9 and TRBJ1-4, is DSGVTQTPKHLITATGQRVTLRCSPRSGDLSVYWYQQSLDQGLQFLIQYYNGEERAKGNILERFSAQQFPDLHSELNLSSLELGDSALYFCASSVGNLNEKLFFGSGTQLSVL.

CDR3 protein: CASSGTSGGKGTDTQYF. The DNA for the CDR3 is TGCGCCAGCAGCGGGACTAGCGGGGGTAAGGGGACAGATACGCAGTATTTT. The genes are TRBV10-2 and TRBJ2-3, with TRBD2 identical over 14 bases. This CDR3 spans 17 amino acids. CDR1 and CDR2 from the germline V gene are WSHSY and SAAADI. With V trimmed by 6 bases and J by 3 bases, 8 bases remained unmatched.

Worth noting for this clone: This same CDR3 is encoded by further DNA sequences in the sample. The chain carries TRBV6-5 and TRBJ1-3; D not resolved. Germline lookup yields CDR1 MNHEY and CDR2 SVGAGI. This CDR3 has 13 residues. Deletions cut 5 bases from V and 0 bases from J, with 5 bases between. The CDR3 sequence is CASSRNSGNTIYF. The CDR3, as DNA: TGTGCCAGCAGTCGAAACTCTGGAAACACCATATATTTT.

This clone was observed once. The chain has TRBV19 and TRBJ1-2; D is undetermined. CDR1 LNHDA and CDR2 SQIVND come from the germline V gene (reference sequence). The CDR3 has 15 residues. V gave up 4 bases and J gave up 2 bases, with 14 bases separating them. CDR3 DNA: TGTGCCAGTAGTAAAGCCCTTATGGGGAACTATGGCTACACCTTC. This gives the protein CASSKALMGNYGYTF.

J is TRBJ2-3 and V is TRBV5-4; the match to TRBD1 covers 9 bases. This CDR3 comprises 15 residues. The germline CDR1 and CDR2 sequences are SGHNT and YYREEE (reference sequence). V shed 4 bases, J shed 5 bases, and the junction held 8 bases outside the gene matches. In nucleotides, the CDR3 is TGTGCCAGCAGCACCGGGACAGGGCGGGTAGATACGCAGTATTTT. This codes for CASSTGTGRVDTQYF.

The V call is TRBV9, the J call TRBJ2-7; a possible D gene is TRBD1 (6 bases). The CDR3 runs to 15 residues. Germline assignment: CDR1 SGDLS and CDR2 YYNGEE. V was shortened by 4 bases and J by 1 base, with 15 bases between the two germline ends. The CDR3 loop reads CASSPRTDSSYEQYF. DNA for the CDR3: TGTGCCAGCAGCCCACGGACAGATTCTTCCTACGAGCAGTACTTC.

V usage is TRBV28 and J usage is TRBJ2-2, with 9 bases matching TRBD1. Looked up from germline, CDR1 is MDHEN and CDR2 is SYDVKM. The V and J ends lost 5 bases and 0 bases, in that order; junction bases with no gene match: 10. There are 18 residues in the CDR3. As DNA, the CDR3 is TGTGCCAGCAGTCTGGGGACAGGGTGGGGAACGAACACCGGGGAGCTGTTTTTT. Translating it yields CASSLGTGWGTNTGELFF.

This chain's CDR3 is CAWRAGTGGWETQYF. The CDR3 DNA is TGTGCCTGGAGGGCCGGGACAGGGGGCTGGGAGACCCAGTACTTC. The V gene is TRBV30, the J gene TRBJ2-5, with 12 bases lining up with TRBD1. Germline-derived CDR1 and CDR2 are GTSNPN and SVGIG (reference sequence). CDR3 length equals 15 residues. V lost 3 bases, J lost 5 bases, and 7 bases stayed unmatched.

With respect to this clone: The same CDR3 is also encoded by other DNA sequences in this sample. This chain joins TRBV30 and TRBJ2-7; 8 bases agree with TRBD1. V lost 1 base and J lost 3; bases outside the gene matches: 2. Germline assignment: CDR1 GTSNPN and CDR2 SVGIG (reference sequence). This CDR3 spans 13 amino acids. The CDR3 nucleotides read TGTGCCTGGAGTGGTGACAGGGGCTACGAGCAGTACTTC. Protein: CAWSGDRGYEQYF. The full variable domain, in which reference TRBV30 and TRBJ2-7 provide the parts outside the CDR3, is SQTIHQWPATLVQPVGSPLSLECTVEGTSNPNLYWYRQAAGRGLQLLFYSVGIGQISSEVPQNLSASRPQDRQFILSSKKLLLSDSGFYLCAWSGDRGYEQYFGPGTRLTVT.

The CDR3 sequence is CASSFRSGQGFYEQYF. CDR3 coding DNA: TGTGCCAGCAGTTTCCGGTCCGGGCAGGGGTTCTACGAGCAGTACTTC. This chain links TRBV28 with TRBJ2-7, with D possibly matching TRBD1 (6 bases). CDR1 is MDHEN, CDR2 SYDVKM, per germline. Between the trimmed V and J ends, which lost 3 bases and 3 bases, there was a span of 18 bases. The CDR3 spans 16 residues.

V is TRBV29-1 and J is TRBJ2-3; TRBD1 aligns across 7 bases. V lost 6 bases to trimming and J lost 4 bases; unmatched junction nucleotides: 7. Germline V gives CDR1 SQVTM, CDR2 ANQGSEA. The CDR3 totals 13 residues. The CDR3 loop reads CSVLRDRADTQYF. The CDR3 nucleotides read TGCAGCGTACTCCGGGACAGAGCAGATACGCAGTATTTT.

The chain links TRBV9 to TRBJ2-5; no clear D gene. The V end was cut by 4 bases, the J end by 1 base, with 14 bases between. CDR1 and CDR2 (germline): SGDLS, YYNGEE. The CDR3 extends over 15 amino acids. The CDR3 DNA is TGTGCCAGCAGCTCGAGAGGATTGGTCCAAGAGACCCAGTACTTC. It yields the protein CASSSRGLVQETQYF.

In the case of this clone: The same CDR3 also results from other DNA sequences found in this sample. The rearrangement links TRBV6-1 to TRBJ2-2; D not certain. This CDR3 has 14 residues. CDR1 is MNHNS and CDR2 is SASEGT in the germline V gene. Trimming shortened V by 5 bases and J by 0 bases, and 7 bases separated the two germline ends. The CDR3 DNA is TGTGCCAGCAGTTTGACTGCGAACACCGGGGAGCTGTTTTTT. Translation gives CASSLTANTGELFF.

This chain joins TRBV6-1 and TRBJ1-5; no clear D. Germline V lookup: CDR1 MNHNS, CDR2 SASEGT. The CDR3 contains 15 residues. The germline V and J ends were trimmed by 8 bases and 1 base, with 15 bases remaining between them. CDR3 amino acids: CASLSRPESNQPQHF. DNA for the CDR3: TGTGCCAGCCTTTCCCGTCCCGAAAGCAATCAGCCCCAGCATTTT.

This clone was seen more than once but under ten times. This chain links TRBV6-5 with TRBJ2-7; D may be TRBD2 (6 bases). CDR1 and CDR2 (germline): MNHEY, SVGAGI. The CDR3 runs to 13 residues. V dropped 6 bases and J dropped 3 bases, with 12 bases sitting between them. CDR3 nucleotide sequence: TGTGCCAGCAGAGATCCCGGGGGCTACGAGCAGTACTTC. Amino acids: CASRDPGGYEQYF.

This clone was seen just once. Sequence at one end of the junction differs from germline and may be a read error. This chain joins TRBV5-4 and TRBJ1-1, with 8 bases lining up with TRBD1. The CDR3 is 15 amino acids. Germline values: CDR1 SGHNT, CDR2 YYREEE (reference sequence). The CDR3, as DNA: TGTGCCAGCAGCTTTGACAGGGGATTGAACACTGAAGCTTCCTTT. It yields the protein CASSFDRGLNTEASF.

The chain joins TRBV27 to TRBJ2-5; D gene uncertain. Germline values: CDR1 MNHEY, CDR2 SMNVEV (reference sequence). There are 15 residues in the CDR3. The germline V and J ends were trimmed by 3 bases and 5 bases, with 16 bases remaining between them. The CDR3 sequence is CASSFVIWRYETQYF. Written as DNA, the CDR3 is TGTGCCAGCAGTTTCGTTATTTGGCGTTATGAGACCCAGTACTTC.

As regards this clone: Other nucleotide sequences in the sample specify the same CDR3. The chain is built from TRBV4-1 and TRBJ1-3; a possible D gene is TRBD1 (6 bases). Germline values: CDR1 MGHRA, CDR2 YSYEKL. The length of the CDR3 is 15 residues. Trimming left V 0 bases short and J 1 base short, with 7 bases between. Here the CDR3 DNA reads TGCGCCAGCAGCCAAGAGGGGACATCTGGAAACACCATATATTTT. This encodes CASSQEGTSGNTIYF.

In the case of this clone: Different DNA sequences within this sample yield the same CDR3. The chain is built from TRBV5-4 and TRBJ2-5; D possibly corresponds to TRBD2 (5 bases). This CDR3 region has 14 residues. CDR1 and CDR2 from the germline V gene are SGHNT and YYREEE (reference sequence). V gave up 4 bases and J gave up 3 bases, with 13 bases separating them. CDR3 nucleotides: TGTGCCAGCAGCCTAAGCCTAGCAGAAGAGACCCAGTACTTC. Its protein product is CASSLSLAEETQYF.

J is TRBJ2-7 and V is TRBV7-2; tentatively, D is TRBD2 (5 bases). Trimming shortened V by 8 bases and J by 9 bases, and 14 bases separated the two germline ends. The CDR3 contains 11 residues. Germline V gene lookup returns CDR1 SGHTA and CDR2 FQGNSA. CDR3 amino acids: CASGVTTGQYF. Written as DNA, the CDR3 is TGTGCCAGCGGAGTGACTACGGGGCAGTACTTC.

The chain combines TRBV5-1 with TRBJ2-5; 12 bases match TRBD1. The germline V gene encodes CDR1 SGHRS and CDR2 YFSETQ. J gave up 3 bases and V 6 bases, and 9 bases lay outside the gene matches. This CDR3 has 16 amino acids. The CDR3: CASTPTGTGGEETQYF. In nucleotides, the CDR3 is TGCGCCAGCACCCCAACCGGGACAGGGGGCGAAGAGACCCAGTACTTC.

On this clone: This specimen includes other DNA sequences encoding the same CDR3. The rearrangement uses TRBV11-3 and TRBJ2-1; no definite D call. V was pared by 0 bases and J by 2 bases, with 2 bases between. The CDR3 consists of 13 residues. Germline V gene data show CDR1 as SGHNT and CDR2 as YENEEA. The CDR3 sequence is CASSLDPYNEQFF. In DNA form, the CDR3 reads TGTGCCAGCAGCTTAGATCCCTACAATGAGCAGTTCTTC.

The CDR3 loop is CASSPRLAGPSYEQYF. CDR3 in DNA: TGTGCCAGCAGCCCCAGACTAGCGGGGCCATCCTACGAGCAGTACTTC. The chain uses TRBV11-2 and TRBJ2-7; 11 bases align to TRBD2. Germline trimming cut 5 bases from V and 1 base from J; bases unmatched to any gene: 7. CDR3 length: 16 amino acids. Germline loops: CDR1 SGHAT, CDR2 FQNNGV.

The chain is built from TRBV19 and TRBJ1-2; D unclear. Between the trimmed V and J ends, which lost 6 bases and 4 bases, there was a span of 12 bases. Germline values: CDR1 LNHDA, CDR2 SQIVND (reference sequence). This CDR3 comprises 13 residues. CDR3: CASSGVPSYGYTF. The CDR3, as DNA: TGTGCCAGTAGCGGGGTTCCCTCCTATGGCTACACCTTC.

The count of this clone is one. The V gene is TRBV29-1, the J gene TRBJ1-2; 7 bases align to TRBD1. After removal of 6 bases from V and 0 bases from J, the junction contained 10 bases not matched to a gene. CDR1 is SQVTM, CDR2 ANQGSEA, per germline. The CDR3 is 15 amino acids. CDR3 sequence (DNA): TGCAGCGTCCTGACAGGGAGGGAGTCTAACTATGGCTACACCTTC. Translated, it gives CSVLTGRESNYGYTF. Variable domain in full (rest from reference TRBV29-1 and TRBJ1-2): SAVISQKPSRDICQRGTSLTIQCQVDSQVTMMFWYRQQPGQSLTLIATANQGSEATYESGFVIDKFPISRPNLTFSTLTVSNMSPEDSSIYLCSVLTGRESNYGYTFGSGTRLTVV.

The chain couples TRBV6-5 to TRBJ1-2, with a weak D call TRBD1 (5 bases). Germline V gene lookup returns CDR1 MNHEY and CDR2 SVGAGI. The CDR3 has 16 amino acids. The germline V and J ends were trimmed by 0 bases and 5 bases, with 16 bases remaining between them. The CDR3 nucleotides are TGTGCCAGCAGTTACTCGAGCGGGACCCTTCCGTATGGCTACACCTTC. Translating it yields CASSYSSGTLPYGYTF.